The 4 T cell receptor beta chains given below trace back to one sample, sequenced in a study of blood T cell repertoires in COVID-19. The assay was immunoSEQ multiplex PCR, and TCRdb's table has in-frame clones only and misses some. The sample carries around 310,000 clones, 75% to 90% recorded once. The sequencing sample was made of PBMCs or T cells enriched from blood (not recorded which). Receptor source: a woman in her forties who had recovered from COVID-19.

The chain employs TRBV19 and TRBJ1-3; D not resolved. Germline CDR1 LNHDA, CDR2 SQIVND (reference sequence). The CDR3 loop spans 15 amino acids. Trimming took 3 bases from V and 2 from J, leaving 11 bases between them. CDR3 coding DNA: TGTGCCAGTAGTATGCTTGGAGGAGCTGGAAACACCATATATTTT. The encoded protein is CASSMLGGAGNTIYF. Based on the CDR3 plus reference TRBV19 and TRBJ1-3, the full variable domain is DGGITQSPKYLFRKEGQNVTLSCEQNLNHDAMYWYRQDPGQGLRLIYYSQIVNDFQKGDIAEGYSVSREKKESFPLTVTSAQKNPTAFYLCASSMLGGAGNTIYFGEGSWLTVV.

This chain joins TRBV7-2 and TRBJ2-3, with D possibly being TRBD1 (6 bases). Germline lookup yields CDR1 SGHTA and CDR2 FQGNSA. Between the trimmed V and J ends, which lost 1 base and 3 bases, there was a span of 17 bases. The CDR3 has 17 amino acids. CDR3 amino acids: CASSLDSTGTPTDTQYF. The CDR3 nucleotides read TGTGCCAGCAGCTTAGACTCGACAGGAACACCAACAGATACGCAGTATTTT. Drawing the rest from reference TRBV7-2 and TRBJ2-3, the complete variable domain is GAGVSQSPSNKVTEKGKDVELRCDPISGHTALYWYRQSLGQGLEFLIYFQGNSAPDKSGLPSDRFSAERTGGSVSTLTIQRTQQEDSAVYLCASSLDSTGTPTDTQYFGPGTRLTVL.

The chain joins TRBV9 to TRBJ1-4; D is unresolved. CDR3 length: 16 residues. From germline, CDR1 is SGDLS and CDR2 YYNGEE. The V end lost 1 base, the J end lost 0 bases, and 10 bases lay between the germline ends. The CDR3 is CASSVKDTATNEKLFF. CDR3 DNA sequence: TGTGCCAGCAGCGTAAAAGACACTGCAACTAATGAAAAACTGTTTTTT. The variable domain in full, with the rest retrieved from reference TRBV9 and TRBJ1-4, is DSGVTQTPKHLITATGQRVTLRCSPRSGDLSVYWYQQSLDQGLQFLIQYYNGEERAKGNILERFSAQQFPDLHSELNLSSLELGDSALYFCASSVKDTATNEKLFFGSGTQLSVL.

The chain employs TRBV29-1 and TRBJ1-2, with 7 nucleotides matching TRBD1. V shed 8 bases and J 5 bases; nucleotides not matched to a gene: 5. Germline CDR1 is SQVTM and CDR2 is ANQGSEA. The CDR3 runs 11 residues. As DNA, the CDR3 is TGCAGCACCTCGACAGGGTATGGCTACACCTTC. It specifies CSTSTGYGYTF.